This passage covers 9 T cell receptor beta chains from one sample sequenced in a study of T cells in Graves' hyperthyroidism and ophthalmopathy. RNA transcripts served as the template for amplifying TCR beta CDR3 regions. Primed by the HTBI set, a first-round RT-PCR was run on the TCR CDR3. TCRdb independently ran MiXCR on the multiplex PCR reads; one entry per CDR3 protein. The data hold 410,000 or so distinct CDR3 sequences, with under 15% observed a single time. The material sequenced was blood. The receptors here all came from a young man with Graves' ophthalmopathy.

As for this clonotype: One junction end does not reproduce the germline sequence, and a read error may be involved. V and J are TRBV20-1 and TRBJ1-5; the D gene is possibly TRBD1 (6 bases). Germline V lookup: CDR1 DFQATT, CDR2 SNEGSKA (reference sequence). The CDR3 spans 15 residues. DNA of the CDR3: TGCAGTGCTATACGGACAGAGGGAGAACATCAGCCCCAGCAATTT. This gives the protein CSAIRTEGEHQPQQF.

This clonotype has at least ten counts. The genes are TRBV10-2 and TRBJ2-7; possibly TRBD2 for D (6 bases). The germline CDR1 and CDR2 sequences are WSHSY and SAAADI. The CDR3 sequence is 13 residues long. Trimming cost V 4 bases and J 5 bases, with 12 bases left between them. In nucleotides, the CDR3 is TGCGCCAGCAGTGGTAGCGGCTACCACGAGCAGTACTTC. Its translation: CASSGSGYHEQYF.

This clonotype was picked up many times. This sequence joins TRBV11-2 and TRBJ1-2, with a weak D call TRBD1 (5 bases). Trimming stripped 5 bases from V and 5 bases from J, with 12 bases between. The CDR3 is 13 residues long. In germline, CDR1 is SGHAT, CDR2 FQNNGV. The CDR3 DNA sequence: TGTGCCAGCAGCCGATCCGGGGGGTATGGCTACACCTTC. Its protein is CASSRSGGYGYTF.

In nucleotides, the CDR3 is TGTGCCACCAGAGGTGAGGACAGGGGCGACTACGAGCAGTACTTC. Encoded protein: CATRGEDRGDYEQYF. The chain has TRBV15 and TRBJ2-7, with 9 nucleotides matching TRBD1. Germline-derived CDR1 and CDR2 are LNHNV and YYDKDF (reference sequence). CDR3 size: 15 residues. The trim removed 6 bases at V and 3 bases at J, leaving 9 bases unmatched.

This clonotype has a count of ten or more. The chain employs TRBV10-3 and TRBJ1-5; no firm D call. Germline V gene lookup returns CDR1 ENHRY and CDR2 SYGVKD. This CDR3 is 14 amino acids long. V lost 3 bases, J lost 6 bases, and 12 bases lay in between. CDR3 protein: CAISEQPGGQPQHF. CDR3 DNA: TGTGCCATCAGTGAACAACCGGGTGGTCAGCCCCAGCATTTT.

Ten or more counts support this clonotype. V is TRBV12-3 or TRBV12-4 and J is TRBJ2-3, with D maybe TRBD1 (5 bases). CDR3 length equals 15 residues. V was clipped by 4 bases and J by 3 bases, with 14 bases between them. CDR3 loop: CASSSPAGRTDTQYF. The CDR3 coding sequence is TGTGCCAGCAGTTCCCCAGCAGGGCGTACAGATACGCAGTATTTT.

This clonotype was seen more than once but under ten times. V usage is TRBV19 and J usage is TRBJ2-3; D not resolved. The germline V and J ends were trimmed by 0 bases and 4 bases, with 11 bases remaining between them. This CDR3 is built from 15 residues. Germline CDR1 reads LNHDA; CDR2 reads SQIVND (reference sequence). For the CDR3, the DNA is TGTGCCAGTAGTATAGAAGCGTCATACCCAGATACGCAGTATTTT. This encodes CASSIEASYPDTQYF.

This clonotype appeared many times. The chain joins TRBV7-9 to TRBJ1-1; D is perhaps TRBD1 (5 bases). The CDR3 covers 16 residues. Trimming took 4 bases from V and 3 from J, leaving 18 bases between them. CDR1 and CDR2 from the germline V gene are SEHNR and FQNEAQ (reference sequence). The DNA for the CDR3 is TGTGCCAGCAGCTCCCCCAGGGCAGGGAGGGACACTGAAGCTTTCTTT. It codes for CASSSPRAGRDTEAFF. Based on the CDR3 plus reference TRBV7-9 and TRBJ1-1, the full variable domain is DTGVSQNPRHKITKRGQNVTFRCDPISEHNRLYWYRQTLGQGPEFLTYFQNEAQLEKSRLLSDRFSAERPKGSFSTLEIQRTEQGDSAMYLCASSSPRAGRDTEAFFGQGTRLTVV.

This clonotype was seen many times. The rearrangement uses TRBV7-2 and TRBJ1-1; D may be TRBD1 (5 bases). The CDR3 length is 14 residues. Germline assignment: CDR1 SGHTA and CDR2 FQGNSA. Trimming pared 5 bases from V and 5 bases from J, leaving 15 bases between. The CDR3 reads CASSGGGLRTEAFF. DNA for the CDR3: TGTGCCAGCAGCGGGGGGGGGTTGAGGACTGAAGCTTTCTTT.